This T cell receptor beta chain came from a study of CD8 T cells in Susac syndrome. Trimming cost V 6 bases and J 9 bases, with 9 bases left between them. The CDR3 contains 11 residues. Germline CDR1 reads LNHDA; CDR2 reads SQIVND (reference sequence). Study-wide findings and caveats: The study recognized that its TCR sequencing and HLA analysis covered a relatively small number of individuals.

As concerns this clonotype: Its specificity is not known.

Peripheral blood CD8+ and CD4+ T cells were profiled by TCR beta sequencing. The RNA, 0.5 to 1 ug, was put through reverse transcription using random hexamers. One entry per CDR3 protein, called by TCRdb with MiXCR from the immunoSEQ multiplex PCR reads. The table records fewer than 200,000 distinct CDR3 sequences, 91% of them present only once. The gene calls are TRBV19 and TRBJ2-1; D might be TRBD1 or TRBD2, each matching 5 bases. The specimen sequenced was CD4+ T cells from PBMCs. The sequence derives from a human donor with Susac syndrome. The chain's CDR3 is CASRWGREQFF. DNA of the CDR3: TGTGCCAGTAGGTGGGGACGTGAGCAGTTCTTC.